The T cell receptor beta chain under discussion was sequenced for a study of neurological immune-mediated disorders. CDR3 length: 14 amino acids. Trimming shortened V by 3 bases and J by 1 base, and 10 bases separated the two germline ends. The germline V gene has CDR1 SNHLY and CDR2 FYNNEI. The cDNA was synthesized by 5'RACE incorporating 10-nucleotide random UMIs. TCRdb fed the 5' RACE reads into MiXCR, producing one record per CDR3 protein. The table records approximately 59,000 distinct CDR3 sequences, over 5% of them present only once. The unsorted libraries were produced from 2 million PBMCs held at -80 C.

The sequence was collected from a human donor with multiple sclerosis. The donor label of this sample is uncertain. This chain connects TRBV2 to TRBJ2-7; tentative D call: TRBD1 (6 bases). Sequencing was done on a sample of PBMCs. As DNA, the CDR3 is TGTGCCAGCAGTGACGGACAGTTGTCCTACGAGCAGTACTTC. This codes for CASSDGQLSYEQYF.